The present T cell receptor (beta chain) was sequenced within a study of cytomegalovirus exposure and HLA in healthy donors. The study, taken as a whole, reports: A classifier reportedly called cytomegalovirus status with high sensitivity and specificity. Some highly shared sequence variants likely arose as a pipeline artifact.

On this clone itself: The antigen remains unidentified.

The germline CDR1 and CDR2 sequences are SNHLY and FYNNEI. The CDR3 consists of 15 residues. V lost 6 bases and J 5 bases, leaving 17 bases between the germline ends. Vbeta (60) and Jbeta (13) primers were used in the PCR. As handled by the study authors: Roughly 80 million unique TCR beta chains, roughly 10 million shared, were counted in a later analysis. Profiled with immunoSEQ multiplex PCR; TCRdb holds only in-frame clones, not every one. V, J and clone size reflect that table, while D and trimming were determined from the DNA. The sample lists around 200,000 clones; roughly 78% were seen once. The clonotype originates from a woman aged 25-40 years in good health and CMV-seropositive. V and J are TRBV2 and TRBJ2-4; D is perhaps TRBD2 (6 bases). The specimen sequenced was PBMCs. The CDR3 nucleotides are TGTGCCAGCAGACGCATGGCGGACTACCAAAACATTCAGTACTTC. It yields the protein CASRRMADYQNIQYF.